These 5 T cell receptor beta chains were sequenced from one sample in a study of T cell repertoires in ileal Crohn's disease. Measured with immunoSEQ multiplex PCR; TCRdb has only the in-frame clones, and not every one. The repertoire holds roughly 8,500 clones, with roughly 78% as singletons. Described time point: neoterminal ileum biopsy at postoperative endoscopy, about 6 months after surgery. Input material: ileal tissue. The receptors were sampled from an adult with Crohn's disease.

This clone has more than one count but fewer than ten. V usage is TRBV9 and J usage is TRBJ2-1; weak D call: TRBD1 (7 bases). V shed 6 bases and J shed 4 bases, with 14 bases lying between them. CDR3 size: 14 residues. Germline CDR1 is SGDLS and CDR2 is YYNGEE. CDR3 coding DNA: TGTGCCAGCAATCAGGGGGGCGAGTACAATGAGCAGTTCTTC. Translating it yields CASNQGGEYNEQFF.

The rearrangement joins TRBV5-6 to TRBJ1-2; weak D call: TRBD1 (5 bases). CDR1 and CDR2 from the germline V gene are SGHDT and YYEEEE. V lost 2 bases to trimming and J lost 4 bases, with 12 bases between them. The CDR3 runs to 14 residues. The CDR3 sequence is CASSLAGRGYGYTF. The CDR3 nucleotides are TGTGCCAGCAGCTTAGCAGGGCGTGGCTATGGCTACACCTTC.

V is TRBV19 and J is TRBJ1-2; possible D gene TRBD1, 6 bases. The V and J ends lost 9 bases and 4 bases respectively, with 15 bases between them. The CDR3 runs 13 residues. Germline V lookup: CDR1 LNHDA, CDR2 SQIVND (reference sequence). The CDR3 loop reads CASRMRQVYGYTF. CDR3 DNA sequence: TGTGCCAGCCGTATGAGACAGGTCTATGGCTACACCTTC.

This chain links TRBV9 with TRBJ1-2, with 7 bases aligning to TRBD1. This CDR3 has 15 amino acids. V trimming: 4 bases; J trimming: 4 bases; junction bases outside the gene matches: 10. Germline V gives CDR1 SGDLS, CDR2 YYNGEE. CDR3 DNA sequence: TGTGCCAGCAGCTTAGAGGGGGCTATGCGCTATGGCTACACCTTC. Translating it yields CASSLEGAMRYGYTF. The full variable domain, rest sourced from reference TRBV9 and TRBJ1-2, is DSGVTQTPKHLITATGQRVTLRCSPRSGDLSVYWYQQSLDQGLQFLIQYYNGEERAKGNILERFSAQQFPDLHSELNLSSLELGDSALYFCASSLEGAMRYGYTFGSGTRLTVV.

The genes are TRBV5-5 and TRBJ1-5; 8 bases are shared with TRBD1. V lost 4 bases and J lost 5; bases outside the gene matches: 5. Looked up from germline, CDR1 is SGHKS and CDR2 is YYEKEE (reference sequence). The CDR3 has 14 residues. The DNA for the CDR3 is TGTGCCAGCAGCCTTACAGGGGGGTATCAGCCCCAGCATTTT. Amino acid sequence: CASSLTGGYQPQHF. The full variable domain, its missing parts supplied by reference TRBV5-5 and TRBJ1-5, is DAGVTQSPTHLIKTRGQQVTLRCSPISGHKSVSWYQQVLGQGPQFIFQYYEKEERGRGNFPDRFSARQFPNYSSELNVNALLLGDSALYLCASSLTGGYQPQHFGDGTRLSIL.